This T cell receptor (beta chain) was observed in a study of blood T cell repertoires in COVID-19. Study as a whole: The origin of the acute and convalescent COVID-19 samples was the United States, Italy and Spain. T cells, B-cell-depleted T cells, or PBMCs provided the cDNA or gDNA that served as material.

In the authors' workflow: Nucleated cell counts were estimated from reference gene primer amplification. Produced via immunoSEQ multiplex PCR; TCRdb's table is partial and in-frame only. V, J and clone size derive from that table, while D and trimming were established from the DNA sequence. This table holds about 160,000 clones, 80% to 90% found once. CDR3 length: 15 residues. Germline lookup yields CDR1 MNHEY and CDR2 SMNVEV (reference sequence). In regard to this clone: A junction boundary mismatches the germline segment, possibly from a read error.

This clonotype was obtained from a woman older than 75 with acute or convalescent COVID-19. The sequenced material came from peripheral blood. V usage is TRBV27 and J usage is TRBJ2-2, with no clear D. CDR3 sequence: CASRLSRVSTGELFF. CDR3 nucleotides: TGTGCCAGCAGATTATCCCGGGTCTCGACCGGGGAGCTGTTTTTT.